The 5 T cell receptor beta chains below all came from one sample that was sequenced in a study of T-cell memory formation after mild COVID-19. TCRdb re-called the 5' RACE reads with MiXCR, one entry per CDR3 protein. This table has some 57,000 distinct CDR3 sequences, 12% appearing once. Material: PBMCs or a T cell subset sorted from them (not recorded which). These receptors originate from a man aged 18 to 29 who had mild COVID-19 (a few samples of this study predate the infection). Cell type and time point are not known.

This clonotype has just a few counts. V usage is TRBV9 and J usage is TRBJ2-2; D is unclear. Germline V gene lookup returns CDR1 SGDLS and CDR2 YYNGEE. V shed 4 bases and J shed 4 bases, with 8 bases lying between them. This CDR3 region has 13 residues. The CDR3 loop reads CASSPRVTGELFF. The CDR3 coding sequence is TGTGCCAGCAGCCCAAGGGTCACCGGGGAGCTGTTTTTT.

Only a few counts were recorded for this clonotype. This sequence joins TRBV27 and TRBJ2-3; D gene uncertain. V gave up 3 bases and J gave up 9 bases, with 10 bases separating them. The CDR3 spans 12 residues. Germline V gene data show CDR1 as MNHEY and CDR2 as SMNVEV (reference sequence). The CDR3 is CASSLTVETQYF. CDR3 DNA sequence: TGTGCCAGCAGTTTGACTGTGGAGACGCAGTATTTT.

This clonotype was found many times. The chain couples TRBV7-2 to TRBJ2-2, with TRBD2 identical over 13 bases. V was pared by 4 bases and J by 5 bases, with 1 base of the junction left unmatched. The CDR3 runs to 15 residues. From germline, CDR1 is SGHTA and CDR2 FQGNSA. The CDR3: CASSWTSGSTGELFF. DNA for the CDR3: TGTGCCAGCAGCTGGACTAGCGGGAGTACCGGGGAGCTGTTTTTT.

This clonotype was counted only a few times. V gene TRBV7-3 combines with J gene TRBJ2-3; TRBD1 matches 7 bases. With V trimmed by 6 bases and J by 9 bases, 15 bases remained unmatched. In germline, CDR1 is SGHTA, CDR2 FQGTGA. The CDR3 runs to 15 residues. The CDR3 here is CASRPTGNPAQTQYF. As DNA, the CDR3 is TGTGCCAGCAGACCGACAGGGAACCCCGCCCAGACGCAGTATTTT.

This clonotype is medium-sized in the sample. The V and J genes are TRBV13 and TRBJ2-3; unclear D gene. The CDR3 has 13 amino acids. V was pared by 3 bases and J by 0 bases, with 4 bases between. Germline loops: CDR1 PRHDT, CDR2 FYEKMQ (reference sequence). The DNA of the CDR3 is TGTGCCAGCAGCTTCTCCAGCACAGATACGCAGTATTTT. Amino acid sequence: CASSFSSTDTQYF.